This T cell receptor beta chain derives from a study of T cells after yellow fever vaccination. The overall study: Fractions with few cells were prepared using SMART-Seq v4 Ultra Low Input.

This CDR3 is built from 11 residues. Germline assignment: CDR1 MDHEN and CDR2 SYDVKM. J gave up 4 bases and V 6 bases, and 0 bases lay outside the gene matches. This clonotype appeared many times. The target antigen is unknown. TCR cDNA, made by 5'RACE template switching, carried an added universal primer site and UMIs. TCRdb independently ran MiXCR on the 5' RACE reads; one entry per CDR3 protein. The repertoire holds around 300,000 distinct CDR3 sequences, with over 4% as singletons. Overall study results and limits: Of the clonotypes, a small share occurred in both CD4 and CD8 compartments. Most clones from primary vaccination were detected again post-booster (96% CD4, about 88% CD8).

The receptor's source is a man aged 18 to 29 who received the YFV17D yellow fever vaccine. This sequence joins TRBV28 and TRBJ2-7; 7 bases are a match to TRBD1. The specimen was PBMCs, collected 5 days after the yellow fever booster vaccination. CDR3 in DNA: TGTGCCAGCAGCAGGGGGTACGAGCAGTACGTC. This encodes CASSRGYEQYV.